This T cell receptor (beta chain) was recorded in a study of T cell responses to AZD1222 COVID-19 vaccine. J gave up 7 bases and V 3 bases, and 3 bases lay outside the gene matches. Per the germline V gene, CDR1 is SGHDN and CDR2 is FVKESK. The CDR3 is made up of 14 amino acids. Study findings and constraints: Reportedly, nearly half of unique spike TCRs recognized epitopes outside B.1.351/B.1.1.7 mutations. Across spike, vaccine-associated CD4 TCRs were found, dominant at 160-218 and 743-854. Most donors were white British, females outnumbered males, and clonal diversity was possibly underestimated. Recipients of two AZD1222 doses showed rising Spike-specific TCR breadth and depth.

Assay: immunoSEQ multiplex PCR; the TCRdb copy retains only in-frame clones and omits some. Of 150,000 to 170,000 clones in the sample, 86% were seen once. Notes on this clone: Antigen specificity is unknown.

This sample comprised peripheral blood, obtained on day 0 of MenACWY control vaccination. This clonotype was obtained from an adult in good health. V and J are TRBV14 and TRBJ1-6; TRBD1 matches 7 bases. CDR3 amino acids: CASSHSGGNSPLHF. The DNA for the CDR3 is TGTGCCAGCAGCCATTCAGGGGGGAATTCACCCCTCCACTTT.